Shown below are 22 T cell receptor beta chains from a single sample sequenced in a study of shared clonotypes between healthy human individuals. Profiling relied on immunoSEQ multiplex PCR, and the TCRdb table lists in-frame clones only, not all of them. Among some 580,000 clones listed, around 97% were seen once. Sequencing was performed on naive CD4+ T cells sorted from blood. Described subset: CD45RA+ positively selected. The source is a woman in her 30s in good health.

This clone occurred once. The chain uses TRBV5-1 and TRBJ1-2; 8 bases are a match to TRBD1. Looked up from germline, CDR1 is SGHRS and CDR2 is YFSETQ. With V trimmed by 3 bases and J by 2 bases, 6 bases remained unmatched. This CDR3 has 15 residues. CDR3 sequence: CASSSSGGLNYGYTF. The CDR3 nucleotides read TGCGCCAGCAGCTCCTCAGGGGGCCTAAACTATGGCTACACCTTC.

The chain has TRBV7-9 and TRBJ2-2; TRBD1 might be the D (5 bases). Germline CDR1 reads SEHNR; CDR2 reads FQNEAQ (reference sequence). The V and J ends lost 6 bases and 3 bases respectively, with 5 bases between them. The CDR3 is 12 residues long. The CDR3 loop is CASRGDTGELFF. The CDR3 nucleotides read TGTGCCAGCAGAGGGGACACCGGGGAGCTGTTTTTT. Filled out from reference TRBV7-9 and TRBJ2-2, the complete variable domain reads DTGVSQNPRHKITKRGQNVTFRCDPISEHNRLYWYRQTLGQGPEFLTYFQNEAQLEKSRLLSDRFSAERPKGSFSTLEIQRTEQGDSAMYLCASRGDTGELFFGEGSRLTVL.

The CDR3 DNA is TGTGCCAGCAGTTTACGTAACAGGGCCCCCACTGAGCAGTACTTC. Translation gives CASSLRNRAPTEQYF. V usage is TRBV28 and J usage is TRBJ2-7; D may be TRBD1 (6 bases). The CDR3 totals 15 residues. Trimming pared 2 bases from V and 7 bases from J, leaving 18 bases between. Germline V gene sequence: CDR1 MDHEN, CDR2 SYDVKM.

The V gene is TRBV5-4, the J gene TRBJ2-5; unclear D gene. The J call is doubtful: the DNA matches TRBJ2-7 better. CDR1 and CDR2 (germline): SGHNT, YYREEE (reference sequence). The CDR3 is 12 amino acids. CDR3 bases: TGTGCCAGCAGCCAAGACACCTACGAGCAGTACTTC. Protein sequence: CASSQDTYEQYF.

This sequence joins TRBV4-1 and TRBJ2-2; 10 positions match TRBD1. The CDR3 has 16 residues. The germline CDR1 and CDR2 sequences are MGHRA and YSYEKL. Trimming removed 1 base from V and 3 bases from J; junction bases left unmatched: 2. CDR3 residues: CASSQVGTGDTGELFF. CDR3 in DNA: TGCGCCAGCAGCCAAGTCGGGACAGGGGACACCGGGGAGCTGTTTTTT.

The chain joins TRBV28 to TRBJ2-3; 10 bases agree with TRBD2. With 6 bases clipped from V and 3 bases from J, the junction kept 12 bases outside the gene matches. The CDR3 covers 17 residues. Germline V gene lookup returns CDR1 MDHEN and CDR2 SYDVKM. The CDR3 sequence is CASRGGGSGRATDTQYF. The CDR3 DNA reads TGTGCCAGCAGGGGCGGCGGGAGCGGGAGGGCGACAGATACGCAGTATTTT.

The chain links TRBV28 to TRBJ1-1; D may be TRBD1 (5 bases). The germline V gene encodes CDR1 MDHEN and CDR2 SYDVKM. V dropped 5 bases and J dropped 0 bases, with 25 bases sitting between them. The CDR3 length is 19 residues. CDR3 region: CASSIPSRGVPILNTEAFF. CDR3 DNA sequence: TGTGCCAGCAGTATACCTTCGAGAGGGGTTCCAATCCTGAACACTGAAGCTTTCTTT. Combining the CDR3 with reference TRBV28 and TRBJ1-1 gives the whole variable domain DVKVTQSSRYLVKRTGEKVFLECVQDMDHENMFWYRQDPGLGLRLIYFSYDVKMKEKGDIPEGYSVSREKKERFSLILESASTNQTSMYLCASSIPSRGVPILNTEAFFGQGTRLTVV.

This chain connects TRBV27 to TRBJ2-7, with 16 bases matching TRBD2. The CDR3 extends over 15 amino acids. Germline lookup yields CDR1 MNHEY and CDR2 SMNVEV (reference sequence). The V and J ends lost 6 bases and 5 bases, in that order; junction bases with no gene match: 4. The CDR3 DNA reads TGTGCCAGCAGGGGACTAGCGGGAGGGTTCCACGAGCAGTACTTC. This encodes CASRGLAGGFHEQYF.

Turning to this clone: Other nucleotide sequences from this sample produce the same CDR3. CDR3 in DNA: TGCGCCAGCAGCTTGGATCGGTCTGGCTACACCTTC. Residues: CASSLDRSGYTF. This sequence joins TRBV5-1 and TRBJ1-2; D not resolved. Between the trimmed V and J ends, which lost 0 bases and 7 bases, there was a span of 7 bases. The CDR3 is 12 residues long. Germline V CDR1 and CDR2: SGHRS, YFSETQ.

This chain connects TRBV6-5 to TRBJ2-7; 7 nucleotides agree with TRBD1. The CDR3 is 14 amino acids. Germline values: CDR1 MNHEY, CDR2 SVGAGI. Trimming at V came to 5 bases and at J to 0 bases, leaving 4 bases not matched to a gene. The CDR3 protein is CASSRGQHSYEQYF. CDR3 DNA sequence: TGTGCCAGCAGTAGGGGACAGCACTCCTACGAGCAGTACTTC.

The J gene is TRBJ2-3, the V gene TRBV5-1; 7 positions match TRBD2. The germline CDR1 and CDR2 sequences are SGHRS and YFSETQ. V shed 7 bases and J 4 bases; nucleotides not matched to a gene: 6. CDR3 length: 13 residues. For the CDR3, the DNA is TGCGCCAGCGGGGCGGGAGTGGCAGATACGCAGTATTTT. Residues: CASGAGVADTQYF.

The V gene is TRBV15, the J gene TRBJ2-7; the match to TRBD2 covers 8 bases. Germline CDR1 reads LNHNV; CDR2 reads YYDKDF (reference sequence). This CDR3 comprises 15 residues. V lost 0 bases to trimming and J lost 2 bases; unmatched junction nucleotides: 3. The CDR3, as DNA: TGTGCCACCAGCAGAGAGGGGACTAGTACCTACGAGCAGTACTTC. Protein: CATSREGTSTYEQYF.

The chain uses TRBV11-2 and TRBJ2-7; TRBD2 matches at 9 bases. With 5 bases clipped from V and 5 bases from J, the junction kept 7 bases outside the gene matches. CDR3 length equals 14 residues. Germline V gene sequence: CDR1 SGHAT, CDR2 FQNNGV. The DNA for the CDR3 is TGTGCCAGCAGCATGACTAGCGGCTTAAACGAGCAGTACTTC. It yields the protein CASSMTSGLNEQYF. Supplemented by reference TRBV11-2 and TRBJ2-7, the full variable domain reads EAGVAQSPRYKIIEKRQSVAFWCNPISGHATLYWYQQILGQGPKLLIQFQNNGVVDDSQLPKDRFSAERLKGVDSTLKIQPAKLEDSAVYLCASSMTSGLNEQYFGPGTRLTVT.

The chain couples TRBV28 to TRBJ2-7; TRBD1 matches at 9 bases. Unmatched junction bases numbered 10, after V lost 5 bases and J lost 2 bases. Germline V gives CDR1 MDHEN, CDR2 SYDVKM. This CDR3 has 16 amino acids. DNA of the CDR3: TGTGCCAGCAGTACCATGGGACAGGGTGCCCCCTACGAGCAGTACTTC. Translation gives CASSTMGQGAPYEQYF.

The genes are TRBV27 and TRBJ2-3, with 15 bases matching TRBD2. The trim removed 5 bases at V and 0 bases at J, leaving 9 bases unmatched. CDR3 length equals 19 residues. Germline values: CDR1 MNHEY, CDR2 SMNVEV (reference sequence). In nucleotides, the CDR3 is TGTGCCAGCAGTCCCCCCACGGGACTAGCGGGAGGAAGCACAGATACGCAGTATTTT. Residues: CASSPPTGLAGGSTDTQYF.

The chain couples TRBV6-6 to TRBJ2-7; D is unresolved. From germline, CDR1 is MNHNY and CDR2 SVGAGI (reference sequence). There are 13 residues in the CDR3. The V and J ends lost 2 bases and 2 bases respectively, with 7 bases between them. The CDR3 loop reads CASSYNSPYEQYF. The CDR3 bases are TGTGCCAGCAGTTACAATAGTCCCTACGAGCAGTACTTC.

The chain joins TRBV19 to TRBJ2-2; D ambiguous. CDR3 length equals 16 residues. Germline CDR1 reads LNHDA; CDR2 reads SQIVND (reference sequence). The V gene lost 8 bases and the J gene lost 4 bases, with 20 bases spanning the gap. The CDR3 nucleotides read TGTGCCAGTGGCGGAATACGGCCATGGAGCACCGGGGAGCTGTTTTTT. Its protein product is CASGGIRPWSTGELFF.

The chain couples TRBV6-1 to TRBJ2-6; no clear D gene. The V end lost 7 bases, the J end lost 4 bases, and 14 bases lay between the germline ends. CDR1 and CDR2 from the germline V gene are MNHNS and SASEGT. The CDR3 has 15 amino acids. In DNA, the CDR3 is TGTGCCAGCATCCCGGTGGGGTACGGGGCCAACGTCCTGACTTTC. Its protein product is CASIPVGYGANVLTF.

The chain links TRBV5-1 to TRBJ2-2; 7 bases match TRBD1. CDR3 length: 15 residues. The germline CDR1 and CDR2 sequences are SGHRS and YFSETQ. Trimming at V came to 3 bases and at J to 5 bases, leaving 7 bases not matched to a gene. For the CDR3, the DNA is TGCGCCAGCAGCTACGGACAGGAGGATACCGGGGAGCTGTTTTTT. Translated: CASSYGQEDTGELFF.

The chain combines TRBV15 with TRBJ1-1; no reliable D call. The CDR3 runs 15 residues. Germline values: CDR1 LNHNV, CDR2 YYDKDF (reference sequence). Trimming took off 8 bases at V and 5 bases at J, with 21 bases between the two ends. CDR3 amino acids: CATVSALGLGTEAFF. CDR3 DNA: TGTGCCACCGTCTCGGCTTTGGGGTTGGGGACTGAAGCTTTCTTT.

The V and J genes are TRBV28 and TRBJ1-1; maybe TRBD1 (5 bases). This CDR3 has 14 residues. Trimming left V 4 bases short and J 2 bases short, with 11 bases between. The germline V gene encodes CDR1 MDHEN and CDR2 SYDVKM. The CDR3 loop is CASSSGRINTEAFF. DNA of the CDR3: TGTGCCAGCAGTTCGGGACGGATAAACACTGAAGCTTTCTTT.

The chain couples TRBV9 to TRBJ1-1; no definite D call. CDR1 and CDR2 from the germline V gene are SGDLS and YYNGEE. V lost 0 bases, J lost 2 bases, and 11 bases lay in between. This CDR3 has 15 residues. DNA for the CDR3: TGTGCCAGCAGCGTAGATGAAGGCGAAAACACTGAAGCTTTCTTT. This gives the protein CASSVDEGENTEAFF.